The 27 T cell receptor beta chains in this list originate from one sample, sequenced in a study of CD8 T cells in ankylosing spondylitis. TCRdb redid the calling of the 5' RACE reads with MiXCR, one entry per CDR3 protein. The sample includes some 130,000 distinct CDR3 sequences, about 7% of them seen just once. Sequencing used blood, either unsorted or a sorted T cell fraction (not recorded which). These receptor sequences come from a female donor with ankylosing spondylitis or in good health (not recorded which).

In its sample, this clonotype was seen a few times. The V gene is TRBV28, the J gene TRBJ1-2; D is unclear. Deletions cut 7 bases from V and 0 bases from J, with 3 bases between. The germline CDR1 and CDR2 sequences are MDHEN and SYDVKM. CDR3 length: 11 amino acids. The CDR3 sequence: CASNTNYGYTF. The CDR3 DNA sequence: TGTGCCAGCAACACTAACTATGGCTACACCTTC.

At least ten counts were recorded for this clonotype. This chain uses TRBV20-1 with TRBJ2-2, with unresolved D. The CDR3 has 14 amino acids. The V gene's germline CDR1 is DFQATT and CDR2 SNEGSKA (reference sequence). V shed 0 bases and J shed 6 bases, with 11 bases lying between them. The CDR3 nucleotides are TGCAGTGCTAGAGACACCTTAAGCGCCGGGGAGCTGTTTTTT. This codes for CSARDTLSAGELFF.

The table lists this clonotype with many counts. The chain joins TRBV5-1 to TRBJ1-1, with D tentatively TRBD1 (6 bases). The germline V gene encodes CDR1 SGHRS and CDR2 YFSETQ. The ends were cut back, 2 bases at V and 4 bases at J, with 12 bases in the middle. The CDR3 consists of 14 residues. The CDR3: CASSLQGGSTEAFF. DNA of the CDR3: TGCGCCAGCAGCTTACAGGGAGGAAGCACTGAAGCTTTCTTT.

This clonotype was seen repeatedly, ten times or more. Written as DNA, the CDR3 is TGTGCCAGCAGCTTAGGCCGGGACAGGGACTACGAGCAGTACTTC. It yields the protein CASSLGRDRDYEQYF. V and J are TRBV13 and TRBJ2-7, with TRBD1 identical over 9 bases. J lost 3 bases, V lost 0 bases, and 3 bases had no gene match. CDR3 size: 15 residues. Germline-derived CDR1 and CDR2 are PRHDT and FYEKMQ (reference sequence).

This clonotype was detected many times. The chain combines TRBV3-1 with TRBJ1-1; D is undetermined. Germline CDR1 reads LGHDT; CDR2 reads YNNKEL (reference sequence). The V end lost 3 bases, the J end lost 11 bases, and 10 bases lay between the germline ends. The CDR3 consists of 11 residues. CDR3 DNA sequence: TGTGCCAGCAGCCACAACGATAGGGCTTTCTTT. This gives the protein CASSHNDRAFF.

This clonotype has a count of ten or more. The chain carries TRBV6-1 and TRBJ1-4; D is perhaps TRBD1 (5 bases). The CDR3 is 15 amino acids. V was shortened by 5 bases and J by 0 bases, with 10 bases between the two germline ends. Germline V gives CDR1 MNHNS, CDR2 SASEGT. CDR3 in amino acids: CASSLGPATNEKLFF. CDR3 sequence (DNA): TGTGCCAGCAGTCTGGGACCAGCAACTAATGAAAAACTGTTTTTT.

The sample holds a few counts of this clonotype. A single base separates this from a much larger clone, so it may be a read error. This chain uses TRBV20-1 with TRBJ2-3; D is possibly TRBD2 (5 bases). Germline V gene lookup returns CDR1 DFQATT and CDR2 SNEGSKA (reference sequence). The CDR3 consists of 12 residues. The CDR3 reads CSTRDDADTQYF. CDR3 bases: TGCAGTACTAGAGACGACGCAGATACGCAGTATTTT.

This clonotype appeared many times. CDR3 sequence: CSASRTAADYEQYF. The CDR3, as DNA: TGCAGTGCTTCCCGGACAGCGGCAGACTACGAGCAGTACTTC. The rearrangement joins TRBV20-1 to TRBJ2-7; tentative D call: TRBD1 (6 bases). The V gene's germline CDR1 is DFQATT and CDR2 SNEGSKA (reference sequence). V was clipped by 5 bases and J by 3 bases, with 17 bases between them. The CDR3 spans 14 residues.

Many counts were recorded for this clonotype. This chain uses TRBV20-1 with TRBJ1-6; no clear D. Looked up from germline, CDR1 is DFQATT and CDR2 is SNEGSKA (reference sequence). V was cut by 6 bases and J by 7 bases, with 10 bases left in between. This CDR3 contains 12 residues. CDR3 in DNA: TGCAGTGCCAAAGCGGGAAATTCACCCCTCCACTTT. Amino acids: CSAKAGNSPLHF.

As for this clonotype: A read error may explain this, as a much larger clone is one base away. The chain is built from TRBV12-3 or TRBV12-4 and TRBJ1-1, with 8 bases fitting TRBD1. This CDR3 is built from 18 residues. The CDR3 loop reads CTCTSFGRLDRENTEAFF. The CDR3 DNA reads TGTACCTGCACCTCATTTGGTCGGCTGGACAGGGAGAACACTGAAGCTTTCTTT.

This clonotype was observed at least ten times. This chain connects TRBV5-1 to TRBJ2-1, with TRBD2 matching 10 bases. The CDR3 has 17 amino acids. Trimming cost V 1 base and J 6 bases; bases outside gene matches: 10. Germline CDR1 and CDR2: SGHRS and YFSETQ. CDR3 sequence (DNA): TGCGCCAGCAGCTTGATGGCTAGCGGGGGAGGGGTCAATGAGCAGTTCTTC. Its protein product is CASSLMASGGGVNEQFF.

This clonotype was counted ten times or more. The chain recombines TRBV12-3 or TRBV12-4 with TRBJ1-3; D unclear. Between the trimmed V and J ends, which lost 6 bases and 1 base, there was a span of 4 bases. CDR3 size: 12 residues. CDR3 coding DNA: TGTGCCAGCAGCAATTCTGGAAACACCATATATTTT. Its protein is CASSNSGNTIYF.

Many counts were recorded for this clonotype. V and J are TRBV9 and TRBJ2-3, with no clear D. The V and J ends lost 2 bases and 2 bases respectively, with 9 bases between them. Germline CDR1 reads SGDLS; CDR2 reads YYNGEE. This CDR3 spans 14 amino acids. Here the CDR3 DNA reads TGTGCCAGCAGCGTTAGTGCCGACACAGATACGCAGTATTTT. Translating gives CASSVSADTDTQYF.

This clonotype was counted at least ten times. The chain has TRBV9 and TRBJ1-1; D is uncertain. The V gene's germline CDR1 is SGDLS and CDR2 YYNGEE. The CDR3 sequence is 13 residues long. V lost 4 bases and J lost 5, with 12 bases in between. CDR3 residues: CASSSALGTEAFF. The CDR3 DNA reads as TGTGCCAGCAGCTCCGCCTTGGGGACTGAAGCTTTCTTT.

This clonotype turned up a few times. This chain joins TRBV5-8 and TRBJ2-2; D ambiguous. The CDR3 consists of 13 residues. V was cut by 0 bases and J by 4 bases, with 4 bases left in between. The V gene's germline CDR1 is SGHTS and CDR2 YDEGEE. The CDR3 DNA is TGTGCCAGCAGCTTGGCCCCCACCGGGGAGCTGTTTTTT. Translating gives CASSLAPTGELFF. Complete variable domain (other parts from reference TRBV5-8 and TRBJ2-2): EAGVTQSPTHLIKTRGQQATLRCSPISGHTSVYWYQQALGLGLQFLLWYDEGEERNRGNFPPRFSGRQFPNYSSELNVNALELEDSALYLCASSLAPTGELFFGEGSRLTVL.

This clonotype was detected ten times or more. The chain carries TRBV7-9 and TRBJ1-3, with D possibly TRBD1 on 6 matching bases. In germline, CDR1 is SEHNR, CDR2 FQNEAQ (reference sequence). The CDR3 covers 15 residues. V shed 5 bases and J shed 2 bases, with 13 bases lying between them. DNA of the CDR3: TGTGCCAGCAGCATATCCGGGACAACTGGAAACACCATATATTTT. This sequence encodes CASSISGTTGNTIYF.

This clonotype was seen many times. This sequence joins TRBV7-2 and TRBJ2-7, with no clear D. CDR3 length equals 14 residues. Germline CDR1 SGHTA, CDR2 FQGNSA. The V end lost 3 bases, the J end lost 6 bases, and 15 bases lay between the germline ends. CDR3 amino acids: CASSFDSWVGEQYF. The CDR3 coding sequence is TGTGCCAGCAGCTTCGATAGTTGGGTCGGCGAGCAGTACTTC.

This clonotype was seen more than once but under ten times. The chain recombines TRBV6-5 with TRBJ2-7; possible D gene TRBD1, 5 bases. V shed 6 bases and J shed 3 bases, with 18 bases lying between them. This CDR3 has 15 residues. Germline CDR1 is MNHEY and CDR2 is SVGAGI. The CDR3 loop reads CASSRTPIHYYEQYF. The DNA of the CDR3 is TGTGCCAGCAGCAGGACACCCATACATTACTACGAGCAGTACTTC.

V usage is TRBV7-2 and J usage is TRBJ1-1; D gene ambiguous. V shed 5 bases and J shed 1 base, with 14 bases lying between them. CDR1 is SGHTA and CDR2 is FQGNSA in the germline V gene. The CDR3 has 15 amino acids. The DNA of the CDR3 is TGTGCCAGCAGCCCATCGATAGACAAGAACACTGAAGCTTTCTTT. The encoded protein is CASSPSIDKNTEAFF.

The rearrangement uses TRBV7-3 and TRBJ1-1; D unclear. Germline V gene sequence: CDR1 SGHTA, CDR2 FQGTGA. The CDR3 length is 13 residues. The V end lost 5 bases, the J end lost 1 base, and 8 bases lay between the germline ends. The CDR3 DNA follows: TGTGCCAGCAGCGAGGGCTGGAACACTGAAGCTTTCTTT. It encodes CASSEGWNTEAFF.

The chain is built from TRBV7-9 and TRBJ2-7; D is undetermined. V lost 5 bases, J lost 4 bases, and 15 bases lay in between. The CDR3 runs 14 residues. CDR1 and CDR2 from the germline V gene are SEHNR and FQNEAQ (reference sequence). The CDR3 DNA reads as TGTGCCAGCAGCCATACACTCCTACAGTACGAGCAGTACTTC. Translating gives CASSHTLLQYEQYF.

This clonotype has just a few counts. CDR3 region: CASSLEQSETQYF. DNA for the CDR3: TGTGCCAGCAGTTTAGAACAGTCCGAGACCCAGTACTTC. The J gene is TRBJ2-5, the V gene TRBV12-3 or TRBV12-4; D ambiguous. The V gene lost 1 base and the J gene lost 5 bases, with 8 bases spanning the gap. The length of the CDR3 is 13 residues.

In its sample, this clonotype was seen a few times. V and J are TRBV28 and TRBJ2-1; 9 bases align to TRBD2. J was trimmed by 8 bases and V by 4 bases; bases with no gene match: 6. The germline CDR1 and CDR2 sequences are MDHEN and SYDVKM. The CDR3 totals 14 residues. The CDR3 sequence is CASSWAGGPHEQFF. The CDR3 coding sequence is TGTGCCAGCAGTTGGGCGGGGGGGCCTCATGAGCAGTTCTTC. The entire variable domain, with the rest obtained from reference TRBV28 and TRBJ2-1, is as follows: DVKVTQSSRYLVKRTGEKVFLECVQDMDHENMFWYRQDPGLGLRLIYFSYDVKMKEKGDIPEGYSVSREKKERFSLILESASTNQTSMYLCASSWAGGPHEQFFGPGTRLTVL.

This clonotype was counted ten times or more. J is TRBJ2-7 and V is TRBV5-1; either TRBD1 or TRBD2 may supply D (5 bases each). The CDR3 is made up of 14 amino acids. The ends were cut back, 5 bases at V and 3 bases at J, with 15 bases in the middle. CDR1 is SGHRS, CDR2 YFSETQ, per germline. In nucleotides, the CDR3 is TGCGCCAGCAGTCTGTCCCAGGGAGTCTACGAGCAGTACTTC. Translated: CASSLSQGVYEQYF. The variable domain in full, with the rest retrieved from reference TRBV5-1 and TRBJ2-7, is KAGVTQTPRYLIKTRGQQVTLSCSPISGHRSVSWYQQTPGQGLQFLFEYFSETQRNKGNFPGRFSGRQFSNSRSEMNVSTLELGDSALYLCASSLSQGVYEQYFGPGTRLTVT.

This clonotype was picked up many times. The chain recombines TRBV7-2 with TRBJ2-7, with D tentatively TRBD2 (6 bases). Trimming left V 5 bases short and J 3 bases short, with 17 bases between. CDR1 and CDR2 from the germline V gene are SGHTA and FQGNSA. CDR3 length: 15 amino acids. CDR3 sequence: CASSPRRGEHYEQYF. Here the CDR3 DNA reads TGTGCCAGCAGCCCGCGGAGGGGAGAGCACTACGAGCAGTACTTC.

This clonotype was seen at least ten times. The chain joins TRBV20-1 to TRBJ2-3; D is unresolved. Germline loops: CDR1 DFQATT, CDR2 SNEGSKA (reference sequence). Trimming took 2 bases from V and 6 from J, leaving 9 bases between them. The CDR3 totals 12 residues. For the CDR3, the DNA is TGCAGTGCTAGATCTTCGATGGATACGCAGTATTTT. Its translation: CSARSSMDTQYF.

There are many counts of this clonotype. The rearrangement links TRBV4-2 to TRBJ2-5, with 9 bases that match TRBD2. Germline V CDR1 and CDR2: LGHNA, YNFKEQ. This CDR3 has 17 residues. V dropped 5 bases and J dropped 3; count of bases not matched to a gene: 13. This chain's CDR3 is CASSISPGLAIKETQYF. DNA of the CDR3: TGTGCCAGCAGCATAAGCCCGGGACTAGCCATAAAAGAGACCCAGTACTTC.